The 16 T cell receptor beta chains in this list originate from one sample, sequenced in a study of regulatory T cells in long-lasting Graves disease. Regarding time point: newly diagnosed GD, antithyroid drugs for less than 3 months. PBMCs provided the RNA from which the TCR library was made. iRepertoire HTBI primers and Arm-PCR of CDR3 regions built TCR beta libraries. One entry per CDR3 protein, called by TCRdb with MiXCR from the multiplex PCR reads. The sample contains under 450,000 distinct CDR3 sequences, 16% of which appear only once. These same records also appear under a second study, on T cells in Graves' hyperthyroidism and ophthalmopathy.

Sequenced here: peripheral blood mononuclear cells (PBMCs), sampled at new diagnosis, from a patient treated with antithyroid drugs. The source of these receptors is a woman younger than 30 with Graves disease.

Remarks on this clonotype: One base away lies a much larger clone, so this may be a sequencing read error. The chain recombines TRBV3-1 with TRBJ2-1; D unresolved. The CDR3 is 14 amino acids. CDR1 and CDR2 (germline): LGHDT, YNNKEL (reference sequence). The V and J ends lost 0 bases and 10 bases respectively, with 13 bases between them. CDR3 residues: CASSQDPVTPEQFF. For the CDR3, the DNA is TGTGCCAGCAGCCAAGATCCAGTAACTCCCGAGCAGTTCTTC.

The DNA for the CDR3 is TGCAGTGCTAGAGTGGCGGGGCGTCAGCAAGAGACCCAGTACTTC. Its protein product is CSARVAGRQQETQYF. This chain links TRBV20-1 with TRBJ2-5, with a possible D match to TRBD2 (6 bases). This CDR3 has 15 residues. Trimming stripped 1 base from V and 2 bases from J, with 14 bases between. CDR1 and CDR2 (germline): DFQATT, SNEGSKA (reference sequence).

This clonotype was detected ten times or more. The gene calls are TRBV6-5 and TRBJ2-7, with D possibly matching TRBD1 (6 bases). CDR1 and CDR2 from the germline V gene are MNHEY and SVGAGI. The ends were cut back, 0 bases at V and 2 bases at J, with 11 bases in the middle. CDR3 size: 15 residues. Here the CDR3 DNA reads TGTGCCAGCAGTTACTCTCGGGACACCACCTACGAGCAGTACTTC. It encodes CASSYSRDTTYEQYF.

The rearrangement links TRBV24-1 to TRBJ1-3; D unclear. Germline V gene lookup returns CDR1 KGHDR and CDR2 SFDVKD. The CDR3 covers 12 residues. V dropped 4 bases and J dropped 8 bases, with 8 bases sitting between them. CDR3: CATSDSGDTIYF. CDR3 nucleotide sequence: TGTGCCACCAGTGACTCGGGAGACACCATATATTTT.

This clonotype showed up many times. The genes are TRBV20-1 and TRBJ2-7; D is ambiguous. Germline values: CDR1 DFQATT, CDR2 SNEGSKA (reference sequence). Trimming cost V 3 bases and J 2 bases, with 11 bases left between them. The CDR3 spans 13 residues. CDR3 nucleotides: TGCAGTGCTAGGGACCCGCAAACCTACGAGCAGTACTTC. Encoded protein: CSARDPQTYEQYF.

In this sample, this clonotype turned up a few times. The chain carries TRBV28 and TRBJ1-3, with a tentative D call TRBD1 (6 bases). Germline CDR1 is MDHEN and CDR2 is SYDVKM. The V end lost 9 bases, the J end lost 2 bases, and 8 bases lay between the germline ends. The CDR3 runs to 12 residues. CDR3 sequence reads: CASGTPGNTIYF. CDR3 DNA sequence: TGTGCCAGTGGGACACCTGGAAACACCATATATTTT.

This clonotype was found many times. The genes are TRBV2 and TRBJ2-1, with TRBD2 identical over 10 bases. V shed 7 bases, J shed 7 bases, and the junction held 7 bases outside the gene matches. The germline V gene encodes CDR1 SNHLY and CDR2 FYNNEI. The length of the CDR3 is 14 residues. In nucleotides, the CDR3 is TGTGCCAGCACTAGCGGGAGTAGTTGGAATGAGCAGTTCTTC. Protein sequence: CASTSGSSWNEQFF.

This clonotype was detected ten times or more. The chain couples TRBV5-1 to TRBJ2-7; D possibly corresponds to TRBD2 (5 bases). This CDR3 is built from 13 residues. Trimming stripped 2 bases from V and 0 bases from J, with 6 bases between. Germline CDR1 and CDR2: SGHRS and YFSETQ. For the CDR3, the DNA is TGCGCCAGCAGCTTTACTAGCTCCTACGAGCAGTACTTC. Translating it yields CASSFTSSYEQYF.

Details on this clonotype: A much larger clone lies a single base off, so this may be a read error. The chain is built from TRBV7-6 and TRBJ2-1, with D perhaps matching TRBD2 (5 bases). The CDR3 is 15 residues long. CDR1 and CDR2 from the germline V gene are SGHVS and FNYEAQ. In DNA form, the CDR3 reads TGTGCCGGCAGCCGGGTCCGGGGTTCCTACAATGAGCAGTTCTTC. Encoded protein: CAGSRVRGSYNEQFF.

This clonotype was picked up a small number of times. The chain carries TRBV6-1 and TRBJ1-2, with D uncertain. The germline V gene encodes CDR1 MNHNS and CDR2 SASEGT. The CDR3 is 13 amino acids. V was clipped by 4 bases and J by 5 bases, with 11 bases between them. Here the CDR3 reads CASSGIPRYGYTF. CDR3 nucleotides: TGTGCCAGCAGTGGGATCCCGAGATATGGCTACACCTTC.

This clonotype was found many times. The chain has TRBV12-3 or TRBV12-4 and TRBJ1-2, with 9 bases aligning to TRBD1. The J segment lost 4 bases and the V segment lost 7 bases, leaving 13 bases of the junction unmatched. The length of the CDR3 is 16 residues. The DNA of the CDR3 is TGTGCCAGCAAAGGGATACAGGGGGCTTGGGGCTATGGCTACACCTTC. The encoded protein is CASKGIQGAWGYGYTF.

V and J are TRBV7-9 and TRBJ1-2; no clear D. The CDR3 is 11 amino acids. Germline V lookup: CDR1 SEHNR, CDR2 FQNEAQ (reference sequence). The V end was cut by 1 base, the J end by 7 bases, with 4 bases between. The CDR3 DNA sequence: TGTGCCAGCAGCTTAGATACTGGCTACACCTTC. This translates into CASSLDTGYTF.

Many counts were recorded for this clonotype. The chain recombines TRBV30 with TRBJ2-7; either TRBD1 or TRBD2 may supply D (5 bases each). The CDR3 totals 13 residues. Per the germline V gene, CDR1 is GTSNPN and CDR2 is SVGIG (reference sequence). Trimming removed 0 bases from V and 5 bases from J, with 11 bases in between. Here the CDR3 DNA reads TGTGCCTGGAGTGTACCGGGGCACCACGAGCAGTACTTC. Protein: CAWSVPGHHEQYF.

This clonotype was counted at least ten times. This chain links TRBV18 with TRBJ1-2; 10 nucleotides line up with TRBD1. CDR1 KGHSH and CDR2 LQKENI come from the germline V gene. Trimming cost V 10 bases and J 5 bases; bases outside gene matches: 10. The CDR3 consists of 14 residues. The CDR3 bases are TGTGCCACCAACCCCGGGACAGGGGAATATGGCTACACCTTC. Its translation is CATNPGTGEYGYTF.

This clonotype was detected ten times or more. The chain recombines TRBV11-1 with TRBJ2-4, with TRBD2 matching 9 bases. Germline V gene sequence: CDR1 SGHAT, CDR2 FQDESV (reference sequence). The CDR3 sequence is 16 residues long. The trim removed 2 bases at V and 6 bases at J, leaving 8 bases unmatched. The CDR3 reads CASSLIRGREGNIQYF. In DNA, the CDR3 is TGTGCCAGCAGCTTAATCCGAGGGCGGGAGGGAAACATTCAGTACTTC.

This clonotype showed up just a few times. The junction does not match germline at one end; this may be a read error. In nucleotides, the CDR3 is TGTGCTAGCAGCTTATCGATCAGCGGGAGATACAATGAGCAGTTCTTC. Its translation: CASSLSISGRYNEQFF. The chain has TRBV7-7 and TRBJ2-1, with 8 bases that match TRBD2. Germline-derived CDR1 and CDR2 are SSHAT and FNYEAQ (reference sequence). The CDR3 runs to 16 residues. The variable domain in full, completed from reference TRBV7-7 and TRBJ2-1, reads GAGVSQSPRYKVTKRGQDVTLRCDPISSHATLYWYQQALGQGPEFLTYFNYEAQPDKSGLPSDRFSAERPEGSISTLTIQRTEQRDSAMYRCASSLSISGRYNEQFFGPGTRLTVL.